The present entry profiles one TCR beta chain with its context. Its antigen remains unidentified. The data are from a study of monozygotic twins with inflammatory bowel disease. General study results and limits: Especially with disease activity, IBD patients had fewer clonotypes in common with others than healthy twins did.

TCRdb re-called the 5' RACE reads; every CDR3 protein appears as one record, without DNA. Seen in this sample are 150,000 to 200,000 distinct CDR3 sequences; the ten most common clones hold 6% to 9.5%. There are 14 residues in the CDR3. Per germline, CDR1 SGHNT and CDR2 YYREEE (reference sequence). The TCR originated in a human donor with ulcerative colitis or Crohn's disease, or a healthy co-twin of an affected twin (not recorded which). V gene TRBV5-4 combines with J gene TRBJ1-3; with no DNA, the TCRdb D assignment of TRBD1 cannot be verified. The sequenced sample consisted of blood. CDR3 in amino acids: CASSGQGTGNTIYF.